Listed below are T cell receptor beta chains from one sample, sequenced in a study of blood T cell repertoires in COVID-19. Assay used: immunoSEQ multiplex PCR; TCRdb lists only in-frame clones, some missing. The sample lists about 73,000 clones, around 83% occurring once. Sequencing was carried out using peripheral blood. The receptors derive from a man aged 50-60 years with active COVID-19. CDR3s include the opening cysteine and the closing phenylalanine or tryptophan. A D gene is named only where the DNA matches it firmly. Not every row has a clone size; where given, it reads once, few, many or a size class.

clone_size: NA
v_call: TRBV13
d_call: TRBD1
j_call: TRBJ1-2
cdr3_aa: CASKAGTGNNYGYTF
cdr3_nt: TGTGCCAGCAAGGCAGGGACAGGGAATAACTATGGCTACACCTTC

clone_size: NA
v_call: TRBV7-9
d_call: NA
j_call: TRBJ2-2
cdr3_aa: CASRVRAAGPGELFF
cdr3_nt: TGTGCCAGCAGGGTGAGGGCGGCGGGCCCCGGGGAGCTGTTTTTT

clone_size: NA
v_call: TRBV5-1
d_call: TRBD1
j_call: TRBJ1-4
cdr3_aa: CASSHSLGQGVEKLFF
cdr3_nt: TGCGCCAGCAGCCATTCCCTCGGACAGGGTGTAGAAAAACTGTTTTTT

clone_size: NA
v_call: TRBV27
d_call: TRBD1
j_call: TRBJ1-5
cdr3_aa: CASRPQGPVLNQPQHF
cdr3_nt: TGTGCCAGCAGGCCACAGGGGCCCGTCCTCAATCAGCCCCAGCATTTT

clone_size: once
v_call: TRBV5-4
d_call: TRBD1
j_call: TRBJ2-2
cdr3_aa: CATPKGTGSLTGELFF
cdr3_nt: TGTGCCACCCCAAAGGGGACAGGGTCTTTGACCGGGGAGCTGTTTTTT

clone_size: once
v_call: TRBV2
d_call: TRBD2
j_call: TRBJ2-7
cdr3_aa: CASRASSGGASEQYF
cdr3_nt: TGTGCCAGCAGGGCCTCTAGCGGGGGGGCCTCCGAGCAGTACTTC

clone_size: NA
v_call: TRBV10-3
d_call: TRBD2
j_call: TRBJ2-7
cdr3_aa: CAIRGDYLSSYEQYF
cdr3_nt: TGTGCCATCAGAGGGGACTACTTGAGCTCCTACGAGCAGTACTTC

clone_size: NA
v_call: TRBV15
d_call: TRBD1
j_call: TRBJ1-6
cdr3_aa: CATRSSTGRISPLHF
cdr3_nt: TGTGCCACCAGATCTTCGACAGGGAGGATCTCACCCCTCCACTTT

clone_size: NA
v_call: TRBV28
d_call: TRBD2
j_call: TRBJ2-7
cdr3_aa: CASSSYARTSRVSSYEQYF
cdr3_nt: TGTGCCAGCAGTTCTTATGCCAGGACTAGTCGGGTAAGCTCCTACGAGCAGTACTTC

clone_size: NA
v_call: TRBV7-2
d_call: TRBD1
j_call: TRBJ2-1
cdr3_aa: CASSYGTGFEQFF
cdr3_nt: TGTGCCAGCAGCTACGGGACAGGGTTCGAGCAGTTCTTC

clone_size: NA
v_call: TRBV27
d_call: NA
j_call: TRBJ2-5
cdr3_aa: CASSLFPPDYRETQYF
cdr3_nt: TGTGCCAGCAGTTTATTTCCACCGGACTATAGAGAGACCCAGTACTTC

clone_size: NA
v_call: TRBV9
d_call: TRBD2
j_call: TRBJ2-2
cdr3_aa: CASSVGGLAEDTGELFF
cdr3_nt: TGTGCCAGCAGCGTGGGAGGACTAGCGGAGGACACCGGGGAGCTGTTTTTT

clone_size: NA
v_call: TRBV6-1
d_call: NA
j_call: TRBJ1-5
cdr3_aa: CASSGPGRGRTQPQHF
cdr3_nt: TGTGCCAGCAGTGGGCCCGGACGGGGGAGGACTCAGCCCCAGCATTTT

clone_size: NA
v_call: TRBV6-5
d_call: NA
j_call: TRBJ2-7
cdr3_aa: CASSYPSGGEQYF
cdr3_nt: TGTGCCAGCAGTTACCCCTCAGGGGGGGAGCAGTACTTC

clone_size: NA
v_call: TRBV20-1
d_call: TRBD2
j_call: TRBJ2-7
cdr3_aa: CSASNSGGEKSYEQYF
cdr3_nt: TGCAGTGCTAGTAATAGCGGGGGTGAGAAGTCCTACGAGCAGTACTTC

clone_size: NA
v_call: TRBV5-6
d_call: TRBD2
j_call: TRBJ2-5
cdr3_aa: CASTVGGSGSGETQYF
cdr3_nt: TGTGCCAGCACCGTGGGGGGTAGCGGGAGTGGAGAGACCCAGTACTTC

clone_size: NA
v_call: TRBV7-6
d_call: NA
j_call: TRBJ1-1
cdr3_aa: CASSGLGAFFGEAFF
cdr3_nt: TGTGCCAGCAGCGGTTTGGGGGCCTTCTTTGGGGAAGCTTTCTTT

clone_size: NA
v_call: TRBV6-4
d_call: NA
j_call: TRBJ2-1
cdr3_aa: CASSLGAKGEQFF
cdr3_nt: TGTGCCAGCTCCTTGGGGGCGAAGGGTGAGCAGTTCTTC

clone_size: NA
v_call: TRBV30
d_call: NA
j_call: TRBJ2-5
cdr3_aa: CAWSAQVQETQYF
cdr3_nt: TGTGCCTGGAGCGCACAGGTCCAAGAGACCCAGTACTTC

clone_size: NA
v_call: TRBV2
d_call: TRBD1
j_call: TRBJ2-7
cdr3_aa: CASSERRDRGEQYF
cdr3_nt: TGTGCCAGCAGTGAGAGGCGGGACAGGGGCGAGCAGTACTTC

clone_size: NA
v_call: TRBV30
d_call: TRBD1
j_call: TRBJ1-5
cdr3_aa: CAWTAGQNQPQHF
cdr3_nt: TGTGCCTGGACTGCGGGACAGAATCAGCCCCAGCATTTT

clone_size: NA
v_call: TRBV3-1/TRBV3-2
d_call: TRBD2
j_call: TRBJ2-5
cdr3_aa: CASSHIAGGPETQYF
cdr3_nt: TGTGCCAGCAGCCACATAGCGGGGGGGCCAGAGACCCAGTACTTC

clone_size: NA
v_call: TRBV19
d_call: TRBD2
j_call: TRBJ2-7
cdr3_aa: CASSPGTSGRGTYEQYF
cdr3_nt: TGTGCCAGTAGTCCGGGGACTAGCGGGAGGGGAACCTACGAGCAGTACTTC

clone_size: NA
v_call: TRBV5-5
d_call: TRBD1
j_call: TRBJ2-3
cdr3_aa: CASRDRLIPISTDTQYF
cdr3_nt: TGTGCCAGTAGGGACAGGTTAATCCCAATAAGCACAGATACGCAGTATTTT

clone_size: NA
v_call: TRBV11-2
d_call: TRBD2
j_call: TRBJ2-2
cdr3_aa: CASRSGGPGTGELFF
cdr3_nt: TGTGCCAGCAGATCGGGGGGGCCGGGCACCGGGGAGCTGTTTTTT

clone_size: NA
v_call: TRBV3-1/TRBV3-2
d_call: NA
j_call: TRBJ2-5
cdr3_aa: CASSLSETQYF
cdr3_nt: TGTGCCAGCAGCCTTAGTGAGACCCAGTACTTC